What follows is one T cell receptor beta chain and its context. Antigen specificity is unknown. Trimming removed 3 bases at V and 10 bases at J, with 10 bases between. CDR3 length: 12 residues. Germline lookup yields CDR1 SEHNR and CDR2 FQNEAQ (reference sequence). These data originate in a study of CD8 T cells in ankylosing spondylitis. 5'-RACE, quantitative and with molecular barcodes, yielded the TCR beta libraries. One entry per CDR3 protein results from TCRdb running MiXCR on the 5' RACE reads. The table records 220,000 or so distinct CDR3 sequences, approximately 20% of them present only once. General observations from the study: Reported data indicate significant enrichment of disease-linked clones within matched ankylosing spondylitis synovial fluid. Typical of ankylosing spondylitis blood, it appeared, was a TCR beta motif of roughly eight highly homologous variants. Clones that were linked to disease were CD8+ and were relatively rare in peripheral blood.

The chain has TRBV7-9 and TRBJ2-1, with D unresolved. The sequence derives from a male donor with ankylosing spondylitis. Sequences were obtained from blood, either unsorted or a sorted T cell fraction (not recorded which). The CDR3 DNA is TGTGCCAGCAGCTTTTTGGTAGGCGAGCAGTTCTTC. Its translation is CASSFLVGEQFF.